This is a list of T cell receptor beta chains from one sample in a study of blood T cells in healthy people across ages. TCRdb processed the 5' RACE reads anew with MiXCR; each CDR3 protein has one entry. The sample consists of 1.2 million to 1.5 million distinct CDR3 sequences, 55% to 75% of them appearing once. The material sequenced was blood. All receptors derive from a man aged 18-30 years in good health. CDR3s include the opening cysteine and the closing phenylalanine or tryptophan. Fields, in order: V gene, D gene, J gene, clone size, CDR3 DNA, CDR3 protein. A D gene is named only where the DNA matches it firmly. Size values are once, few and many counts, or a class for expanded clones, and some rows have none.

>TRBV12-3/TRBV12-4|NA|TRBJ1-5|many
TGTGCCAGCAGTTTTGGAGGCCAGCCCCAGCATTTT
CASSFGGQPQHF
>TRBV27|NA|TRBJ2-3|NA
TGTGCCAGCAGTTACCTTGTGGGGGCGGAGGCAGATACGCAGTATTTT
CASSYLVGAEADTQYF
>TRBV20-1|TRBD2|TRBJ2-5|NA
TGCAGTGCTAGAGATTCGGGAACGGGACTAGCGGGGGGGTACCAAGAGACCCAGTACTTC
CSARDSGTGLAGGYQETQYF
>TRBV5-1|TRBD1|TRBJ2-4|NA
TGCGCCAGCAGCTCCCGACAGGGGTATAACATTCAGTACTTC
CASSSRQGYNIQYF
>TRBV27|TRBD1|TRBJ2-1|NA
TGTGCCAGCAGTACCGACAGGGCCAATGAGCAGTTCTTC
CASSTDRANEQFF
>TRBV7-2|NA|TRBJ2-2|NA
TGTGCCAACAAGCGGGACACCGGGGAGCTGTTTTTT
CANKRDTGELFF
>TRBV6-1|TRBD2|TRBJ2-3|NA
TGTGCCACCGGCGGGACTAGCGGGCCCCCCAATACGCAGTATTTT
CATGGTSGPPNTQYF
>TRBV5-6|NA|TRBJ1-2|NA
TGTGCCAGCAGGGATCTGGGGCTCAGCTATGGCTACACCTTC
CASRDLGLSYGYTF
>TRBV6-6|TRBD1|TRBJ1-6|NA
TGTGCCAGCAGTAACTCTAGGACAGGGGAGGATTCACCCCTCCACTTT
CASSNSRTGEDSPLHF
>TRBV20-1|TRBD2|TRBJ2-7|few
TGCAGTGCTAGCCCGATTTCGGGGGGGCGCGACGAGCAGTACTTC
CSASPISGGRDEQYF
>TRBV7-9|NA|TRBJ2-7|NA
TGTGCCAGCAGCTTCGGGCAGGGGATAAATGAGCAGTACTTC
CASSFGQGINEQYF
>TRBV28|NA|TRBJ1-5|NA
TGTGCCAGCAGTTTCCCTAAGCTAGGGGAAAATGTTCCTAGCAATCAGCCCCAGCATTTT
CASSFPKLGENVPSNQPQHF
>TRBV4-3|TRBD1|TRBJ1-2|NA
TGCGCCAGCAGCCAAGGTGACCGGACAGGTTATGGCTACACCTTC
CASSQGDRTGYGYTF
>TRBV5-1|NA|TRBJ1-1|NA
TGCGCCAGCAGCTGGGCCTCTGGCACTGAAGCTTTCTTT
CASSWASGTEAFF
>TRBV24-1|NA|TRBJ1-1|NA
TGTGCCATCTCGGCCAAAGGGGGAAACACTGAAGCTTTCTTT
CAISAKGGNTEAFF
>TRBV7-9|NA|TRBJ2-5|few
TGTGCCAGCAGCATTGTATTCCGGACAAGACAAGAGACCCAGTACTTC
CASSIVFRTRQETQYF
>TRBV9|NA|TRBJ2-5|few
TGTGCCAGCAGCGGCCTGTCGGGCCAAGAGACCCAGTACTTC
CASSGLSGQETQYF
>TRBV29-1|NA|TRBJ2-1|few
TGCAGCGTTGAACTGGACAAACCTGAGCAGTTCTTC
CSVELDKPEQFF
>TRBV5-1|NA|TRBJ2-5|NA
TGCGCCAGCAGCTTGGCCTTGGGGGGAACGCAAGAGACCCAGTACTTC
CASSLALGGTQETQYF
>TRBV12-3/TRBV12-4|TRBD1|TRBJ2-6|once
TGTGCCAGCAGTCCGGGGACAGCGGCTATCCCGACTGGGGCCAACGTCCTGACTTTC
CASSPGTAAIPTGANVLTF
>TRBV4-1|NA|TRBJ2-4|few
TGCGCCAGCAGCGATAGGGGTTTCCAGTACTTC
CASSDRGFQYF